This record covers a single T cell receptor (beta chain). This clone's antigen is unknown. This specimen comes from a study of cytomegalovirus exposure and HLA in healthy donors (dated by TCRdb to about 2017). Background for the entire study: In an earlier analysis of approximately 500 of the donors, about 260 Gb of sequence data and about 110 million unique TCR beta sequences from roughly 180 million T cells were reported. An earlier analysis of approximately 580 of the donors used high-throughput TCR beta sequencing to judge whether each TCR beta V gene segment behaved as functional or pseudogenic. Rather than using new phenotypic data, the later analysis identified candidate immune exposures from TCR beta sequences and from how often those sequences occurred across donors. Typing coverage differed by locus: A, B, C, DRB1 and DQB1 were typed in about 620-640 donors, DQA1 in 522, DPA1 in around 580, and DPB1 in about 450. A later genetic analysis took genome-wide SNP genotypes for 398 of the 666 donors and used that subset as a discovery cohort. The T cell repertoires of some 700 subjects were profiled by immunosequencing and related to cytomegalovirus serostatus. Donor age, sex, ethnicity and CMV serostatus were compiled alongside the repertoire data. High-throughput TCR immunosequencing, statistical association of individual TCRs with disease status, and machine learning were combined to predict cytomegalovirus infection status. In addition to the first cohort of 666 subjects, a separate validation cohort of 120 different subjects was used. Roughly 320 gigabases of sequencing data and 91 million or so unique TCR sequences made up an early release that covered roughly 670 HLA-typed donors. Class I and class II HLA loci were covered by the typing at four-digit resolution. Among almost 400 genotyped donors of the cohort, an average of around 240,000 unique TCR beta nucleotide sequences were sequenced per donor, roughly 20% of them non-productive. The study aimed to test whether cataloging public T cell receptors could reveal signatures of past pathogen exposure. A later analysis re-analyzed previously published TCR beta repertoires from hundreds of donors and added high-resolution HLA genotyping to study TCR occurrence patterns. All discovery cohort repertoires had been generated on a single sequencing platform. Of the approximately 400 genotyped donors, 65% to 90% were placed in the genetic ancestry cluster associated with self-reported Caucasian donors. A handful of DR-DQ haplotypes were handled as single units for association and clustering because linkage in the cohort was strong.

What the research found in general, with its limitations: According to a later analysis, most CMV-associated TCR beta chains appeared to be HLA-restricted, and the HLA associations seemed to be driven largely by CMV exposure. Because counts were too low, some 17 rarely observed V segments, including chromosome 9 orphons, were left out of the earlier analysis of some 600 of the donors. In both the original and validation cohorts, the classifier was reported to diagnose cytomegalovirus status with high specificity and sensitivity. Specific HLA alleles were associated with roughly 17,000 TCR beta sequences at a false discovery rate of 0.05 in a later analysis. The study listed 150 to 200 TCR beta chains as associated with cytomegalovirus. According to a later analysis, TCR association rates differed among HLA loci, with DRB1 alleles showing the most associated TCRs and HLA-C alleles showing the fewest. Linkage disequilibrium might explain the correlated functional status among segregating V segments, but an unknown experimental factor could not be excluded. Immune exposure information for the cohort was limited to CMV serostatus. A later genetic analysis reported fewer N-insertions in productive TCRs among donors in an Asian-associated ancestry cluster than the roughly 620-donor mean. HLA typing was unavailable for some donors at each locus, so association tests used only the typed subset. In vitro tests confirmed that three of the cytomegalovirus-associated TCR beta chains recognize cytomegalovirus antigens. In a later analysis, HLA-associated TCR beta chains were found to be more clonally expanded and to have lower generation probabilities than equally common non-associated chains. A later analysis reported that several top co-occurrence clusters appeared linked to parvovirus B19, influenza, CMV and Epstein-Barr virus. A cluster of highly shared sequence variants was judged likely to be a technical artifact of the sequencing pipeline. Roughly uniform sequencing depth across donors was assumed in presence/absence analyses, although this assumption may not hold. When HLA alleles, especially DR and DQ, strongly co-occurred, attributing TCR associations to individual alleles was difficult. Most TCR sequences were observed very rarely across donors, whereas some public TCRs were present in many individuals. In this cohort, only TCR beta chains were sequenced, and detectable features were limited by the absence of alpha or paired-chain data. In a later genetic analysis, a missense DCLRE1C variant was associated with V-gene and J-gene trimming of TCR beta chains, and the association was replicated in an independent cohort. An earlier analysis of approximately 570 of the donors showed that most TCR beta V segments appeared in productive rearrangements either about 90% or about 30% of the time, which broadly matched IMGT annotations. A further reported finding was that TCR beta sequences accurately predicted the HLA-A and HLA-B alleles for most subjects in the first cohort. The authors suggested that the approach could potentially be generalized to other disease states and immunological phenotypes.

The cohort comprised approximately 700 healthy bone marrow donors. At the time of sampling, every cohort member was nominally healthy, though immune exposures that went unrecorded were likely present. The donor tested CMV seropositive and was one of the 289 seropositive cohort members. A peripheral blood sample was collected from each donor, and TCR beta sequencing was performed on peripheral blood mononuclear cells. The Qiagen DNeasy Blood Extraction Kit was used to extract genomic DNA from the blood cell samples. Preparation of the library involved the immunoSEQ multiplex PCR assay. The multiplex PCR relied on a mix of 60 forward primers for TCR Vbeta segments and 13 reverse primers for TCR Jbeta segments. A multiplex PCR assay on genomic DNA amplified the CDR3 region of rearranged TCR beta genes. On the Illumina HiSeq System, the amplified TCR beta libraries were sequenced as 87-base-pair reads. In the original analysis: Across the roughly 700 repertoires, a later analysis counted roughly 77 million unique TCR beta chains, around 11 million of which were shared by at least two donors. Raw reads were error-corrected and collapsed into unique sequences with a nearest-neighbor algorithm that merged closely related sequences to remove PCR and sequencing errors. V, D and J gene segments were assigned by aligning CDR3 sequences to IMGT reference sequences. Each retained sequence needed at least a six-nucleotide match to both a V gene segment and a J gene segment. Rearrangements were classified as productive when the CDR3 lacked stop codons and remained in frame with V and J, and all other rearrangements were classified as non-productive. CDR3 was defined according to IMGT convention as the region running from the second conserved V-encoded cysteine to the conserved J-encoded phenylalanine. In an earlier analysis of 500 to 650 of the donors, sequences lacking an unambiguous match to a single V gene segment were excluded. An earlier analysis of 587 of the donors called V segments functional above 56.7% productive rearrangements and segregating when the between-donor standard deviation exceeded 5%. A statistical classification framework was built to diagnose cytomegalovirus status from the catalog of TCR beta chain sequences. In a later analysis, TCR nucleotide sequences were compared against IMGT/GENE-DB human TR gene sequences so that V and J genes could be assigned. A later analysis assigned CDR3 sequences and most-parsimonious VDJ recombination scenarios with the TCRdist pipeline. A later analysis defined each TCR beta chain by its CDR3 amino acid sequence plus V-gene family, and excluded reads lacking a unique V-gene family. In a later analysis, around 650 highly shared, low-generation-probability nucleotide sequences were removed to address suspected cross-contamination and a sequencing artifact. In a later analysis, a clonal expansion index was calculated for each public chain from normalized within-repertoire ranks of inferred template counts. A later analysis computed generation probabilities with a VDJ recombination model fitted to out-of-frame rearrangements, and checked the results against IGoR. In a later analysis, TCR-TCR, TCR-HLA and TCR-CMV co-occurrence was scored with hypergeometric tests, and a repertoire-size bias correction was applied to TCR pairs. To estimate false discovery rates, a later analysis permuted the HLA or CMV assignments 20 times. In a later analysis, co-occurring TCRs were grouped using DBSCAN, and TCRdist sequence similarity was added for clustering within HLA-allele-positive subsets. For co-occurrence clustering, repertoires with fewer than 30,000 or more than 120,000 public chains were excluded, along with five repertoires with anomalous nucleotide sharing. In TCRdb, the immuneACCESS table is reduced to in-frame sequences with V and J assigned. These tables do not hold every clone; where another copy was compared, an unresolved V gene accounts for under half, and the others remain unexplained. The DNA was the basis for D and trimming; V, J and clone size are from that table. The sample's own table lists approximately 50,000 clones. The ten largest clones add up to about 6% of the sample.

The sample was PBMCs. The clonotype was recovered from a male donor in good health and CMV-seropositive.

The CDR3 is CASSISDRGYGYTF. The DNA sequence reads TGTGCCAGCAGCATTTCGGACAGGGGCTATGGCTACACCTTC. The chain employs TRBV27 and TRBJ1-2; 9 middle bases align to TRBD1. Unmatched junction bases come to 6, with V trimmed by 6 bases and J by 4 bases. The germline V gene (reference sequence) yields MNHEY for CDR1 and SMNVEV for CDR2. The CDR3 sequence holds 14 residues, the cysteine and phenylalanine included. Only CDR3 DNA is held: 42 bases, read in frame from base 1.